A single sample is the source of the 5 T cell receptor beta chains below, sequenced in a study of blood T cell repertoires in COVID-19. Here immunoSEQ multiplex PCR was the method, and the copy in TCRdb shows in-frame clones only, minus some. The sample has about 170,000 clones, around four fifths seen once. Sequenced material: peripheral blood. These TCRs come from a woman of 80 years or more with COVID-19, enrolled during active disease.

The chain recombines TRBV6-5 with TRBJ1-1; TRBD1 is a possible D gene (5 bases). The length of the CDR3 is 14 residues. Germline lookup yields CDR1 MNHEY and CDR2 SVGAGI. Trimming left V 1 base short and J 3 bases short, with 9 bases between. CDR3 loop: CASSYLGGDTEAFF. CDR3 nucleotides: TGTGCCAGCAGTTACTTGGGAGGGGACACTGAAGCTTTCTTT.

This clone has more than one count but fewer than ten. The DNA of the CDR3 is TGTGCCAGCAATACCGCACTCTCCTACGAGCAGTACTTC. As protein: CASNTALSYEQYF. The chain couples TRBV2 to TRBJ2-7; D gene ambiguous. This CDR3 is built from 13 residues. V was trimmed by 7 bases and J by 0 bases, leaving 10 bases between them. CDR1 is SNHLY, CDR2 FYNNEI, per germline.

The V and J genes are TRBV5-1 and TRBJ1-1, with a weak D call TRBD1 (6 bases). CDR3 size: 16 residues. The germline V gene encodes CDR1 SGHRS and CDR2 YFSETQ. V was trimmed by 7 bases and J by 0 bases, leaving 19 bases between them. The CDR3 spells CASSYGGLSVNTEAFF. The CDR3 DNA sequence: TGCGCCAGCTCCTACGGGGGGCTTTCGGTGAACACTGAAGCTTTCTTT.

This clone was counted only a few times. The J gene is TRBJ2-2, the V gene TRBV9; TRBD1 matches at 7 bases. The CDR3 is 15 residues long. Germline loops: CDR1 SGDLS, CDR2 YYNGEE. Germline trimming cut 0 bases from V and 1 base from J; bases unmatched to any gene: 0. The CDR3 sequence is CASSVGDRNTGELFF. The CDR3 DNA is TGTGCCAGCAGCGTAGGGGACAGGAACACCGGGGAGCTGTTTTTT.

This clone was detected once. V and J are TRBV11-1 and TRBJ1-1, with 7 bases matching TRBD1. Germline CDR1 SGHAT, CDR2 FQDESV (reference sequence). The CDR3 covers 13 residues. V gave up 2 bases and J gave up 10 bases; unmatched junction bases: 7. The CDR3 nucleotides read TGTGCCAGCAGCTTACGGACAGGTATCGGAGCTTTCTTT. The encoded protein is CASSLRTGIGAFF.